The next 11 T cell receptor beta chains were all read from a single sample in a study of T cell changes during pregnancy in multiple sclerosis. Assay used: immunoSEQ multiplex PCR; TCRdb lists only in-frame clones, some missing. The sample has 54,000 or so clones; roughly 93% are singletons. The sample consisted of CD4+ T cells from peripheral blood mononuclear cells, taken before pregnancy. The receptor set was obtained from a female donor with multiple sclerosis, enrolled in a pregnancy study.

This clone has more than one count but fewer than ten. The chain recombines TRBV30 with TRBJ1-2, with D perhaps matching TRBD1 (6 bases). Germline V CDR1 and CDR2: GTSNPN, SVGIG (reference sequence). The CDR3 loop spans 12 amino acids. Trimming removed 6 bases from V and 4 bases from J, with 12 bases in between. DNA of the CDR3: TGTGCCTGCGACACAGGGACCTATGGCTACACCTTC. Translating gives CACDTGTYGYTF.

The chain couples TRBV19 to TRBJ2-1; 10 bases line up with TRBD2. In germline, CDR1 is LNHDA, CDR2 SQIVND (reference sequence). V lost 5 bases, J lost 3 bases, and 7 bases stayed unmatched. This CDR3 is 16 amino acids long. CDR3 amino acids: CASSVRGTSVYNEQFF. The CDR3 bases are TGTGCCAGTAGTGTAAGGGGGACTAGCGTCTACAATGAGCAGTTCTTC.

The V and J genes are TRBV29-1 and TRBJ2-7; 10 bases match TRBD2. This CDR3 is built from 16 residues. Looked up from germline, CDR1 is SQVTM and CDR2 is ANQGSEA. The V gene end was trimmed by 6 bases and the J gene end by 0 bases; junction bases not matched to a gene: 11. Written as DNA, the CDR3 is TGCAGCGTCCAGGGGTCTAGCGGGAGAAGCTCCTACGAGCAGTACTTC. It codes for CSVQGSSGRSSYEQYF.

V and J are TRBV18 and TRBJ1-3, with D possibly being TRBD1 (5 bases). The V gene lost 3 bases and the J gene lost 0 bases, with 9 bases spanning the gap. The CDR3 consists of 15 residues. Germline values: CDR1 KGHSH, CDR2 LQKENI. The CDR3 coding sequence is TGTGCCAGCTCACCGATGGGGCCCTCTGGAAACACCATATATTTT. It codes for CASSPMGPSGNTIYF.

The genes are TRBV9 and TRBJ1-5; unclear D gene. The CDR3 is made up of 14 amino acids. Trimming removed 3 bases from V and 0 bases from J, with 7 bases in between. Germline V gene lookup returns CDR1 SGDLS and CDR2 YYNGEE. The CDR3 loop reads CASSASVSNQPQHF. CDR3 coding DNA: TGTGCCAGCAGCGCCAGCGTTAGCAATCAGCCCCAGCATTTT.

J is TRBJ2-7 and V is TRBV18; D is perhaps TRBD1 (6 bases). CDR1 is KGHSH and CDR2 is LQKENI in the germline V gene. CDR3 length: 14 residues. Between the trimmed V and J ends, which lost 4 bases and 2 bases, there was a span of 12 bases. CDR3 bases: TGTGCCAGCTCACGTGCCGGGACACCCTACGAGCAGTACTTC. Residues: CASSRAGTPYEQYF.

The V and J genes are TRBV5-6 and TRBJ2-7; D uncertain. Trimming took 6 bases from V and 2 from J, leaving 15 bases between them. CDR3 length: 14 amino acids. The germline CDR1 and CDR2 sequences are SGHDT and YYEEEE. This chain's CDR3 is CASTVIQKTYEQYF. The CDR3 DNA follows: TGTGCCAGCACCGTAATACAGAAAACCTACGAGCAGTACTTC.

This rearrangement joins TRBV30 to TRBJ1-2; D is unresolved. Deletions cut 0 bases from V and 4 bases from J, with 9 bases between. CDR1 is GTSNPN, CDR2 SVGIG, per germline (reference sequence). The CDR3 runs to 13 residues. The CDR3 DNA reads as TGTGCCTGGAGTGTACGACAAAGCTATGGCTACACCTTC. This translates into CAWSVRQSYGYTF.

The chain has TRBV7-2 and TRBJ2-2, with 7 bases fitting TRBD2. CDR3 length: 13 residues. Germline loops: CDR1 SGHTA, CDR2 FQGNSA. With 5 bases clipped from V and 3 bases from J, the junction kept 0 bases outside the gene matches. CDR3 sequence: CASSAGDTGELFF. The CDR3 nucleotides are TGTGCCAGCAGCGCGGGGGACACCGGGGAGCTGTTTTTT.

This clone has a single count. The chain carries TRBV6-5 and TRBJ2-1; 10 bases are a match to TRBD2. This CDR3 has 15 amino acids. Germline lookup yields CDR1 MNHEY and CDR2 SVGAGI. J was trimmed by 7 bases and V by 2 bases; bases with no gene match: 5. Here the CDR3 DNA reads TGTGCCAGCAGTTACAGTAGCGGGGGGTTAAATGAGCAGTTCTTC. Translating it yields CASSYSSGGLNEQFF.

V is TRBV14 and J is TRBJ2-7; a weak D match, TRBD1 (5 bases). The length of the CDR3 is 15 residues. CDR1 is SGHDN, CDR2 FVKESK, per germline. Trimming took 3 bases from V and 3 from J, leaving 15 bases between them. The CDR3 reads CASSHGRVSIYEQYF. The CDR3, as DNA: TGTGCCAGCAGCCACGGCAGGGTAAGTATCTACGAGCAGTACTTC. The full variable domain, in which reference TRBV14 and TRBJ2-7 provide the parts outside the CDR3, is EAGVTQFPSHSVIEKGQTVTLRCDPISGHDNLYWYRRVMGKEIKFLLHFVKESKQDESGMPNNRFLAERTGGTYSTLKVQPAELEDSGVYFCASSHGRVSIYEQYFGPGTRLTVT.